Listed below are T cell receptor beta chains from one sample, sequenced in a study of CD8 T cells in ankylosing spondylitis. In TCRdb, the 5' RACE reads were re-called with MiXCR into one record per CDR3 protein. Of approximately 350,000 distinct CDR3 sequences in the sample, around 15% were seen once. The sample comprised blood, either unsorted or a sorted T cell fraction (not recorded which). These receptors were collected from a male donor with ankylosing spondylitis or in good health (not recorded which). Each CDR3 is given with its conserved first and last residue. The D gene is left open where the match is weak. A clone size is listed for some rows: how often the clone was seen (once, few, many), or a class if it is expanded.

size: NA
V: TRBV29-1
J: TRBJ2-1
D: TRBD2
CDR3: CSLTGGPSGYNEQFF
DNA: TGCAGCCTCACCGGGGGGCCTAGCGGGTACAATGAGCAGTTCTTC

size: few
V: TRBV7-8
J: TRBJ2-1
D: NA
CDR3: CASSLFGGSSSYNEQFF
DNA: TGTGCCAGCAGCTTATTCGGCGGATCGAGCTCCTACAATGAGCAGTTCTTC

size: NA
V: TRBV5-1
J: TRBJ2-4
D: NA
CDR3: CASSHEAKNIQYF
DNA: TGCGCCAGCAGCCACGAAGCCAAAAACATTCAGTACTTC

size: NA
V: TRBV27
J: TRBJ2-2
D: NA
CDR3: CASSLNRRNTGELFF
DNA: TGTGCCAGCAGTTTAAACAGGAGAAACACCGGGGAGCTGTTTTTT

size: NA
V: TRBV12-3/TRBV12-4
J: TRBJ1-3
D: NA
CDR3: CASSLRPKGNTIYF
DNA: TGTGCCAGCAGTTTACGTCCGAAAGGGAACACCATATATTTT

size: few
V: TRBV12-3/TRBV12-4
J: TRBJ2-3
D: TRBD2
CDR3: CASSGRVAGAPDTQYF
DNA: TGTGCCAGCAGCGGGAGGGTAGCGGGAGCCCCGGATACGCAGTATTTT

size: few
V: TRBV5-6
J: TRBJ2-7
D: TRBD1
CDR3: CASSSIDRVSYEQYF
DNA: TGTGCCAGCAGTTCTATCGACAGGGTCTCCTACGAGCAGTACTTC

size: NA
V: TRBV5-1
J: TRBJ2-5
D: NA
CDR3: CASRLGTLHQETQYF
DNA: TGCGCCAGCAGGCTGGGGACCCTTCACCAAGAGACCCAGTACTTC

size: few
V: TRBV29-1
J: TRBJ1-1
D: NA
CDR3: CSVEGDKNTEAFF
DNA: TGCAGCGTTGAAGGGGACAAGAACACTGAAGCTTTCTTT

size: few
V: TRBV11-2
J: TRBJ2-1
D: TRBD2
CDR3: CASSLDWLAGGTEQFF
DNA: TGTGCCAGCAGCTTAGATTGGCTAGCGGGAGGAACTGAGCAGTTCTTC

size: few
V: TRBV5-1
J: TRBJ2-7
D: TRBD2
CDR3: CASSQTAGGSYEQYF
DNA: TGCGCCAGCAGCCAAACAGCGGGGGGATCCTACGAGCAGTACTTC

size: few
V: TRBV5-1
J: TRBJ2-5
D: TRBD2
CDR3: CASSHSLLAEGETQYF
DNA: TGCGCCAGCAGCCACTCTCTACTAGCGGAAGGGGAGACCCAGTACTTC

size: few
V: TRBV20-1
J: TRBJ2-3
D: NA
CDR3: CSARAGGTDTQYF
DNA: TGCAGTGCTAGAGCGGGGGGCACAGATACGCAGTATTTT

size: few
V: TRBV20-1
J: TRBJ2-4
D: NA
CDR3: CSAPHIAKNIQYF
DNA: TGCAGTGCTCCCCACATAGCCAAAAACATTCAGTACTTC

size: many
V: TRBV5-1
J: TRBJ1-1
D: NA
CDR3: CASSLDRSGGAFF
DNA: TGCGCCAGCAGCTTGGATCGTTCGGGGGGAGCTTTCTTT

size: few
V: TRBV5-6
J: TRBJ2-5
D: TRBD1
CDR3: CASSQQGARPQETQYF
DNA: TGTGCCAGCAGCCAACAGGGGGCAAGACCTCAAGAGACCCAGTACTTC

size: NA
V: TRBV6-5
J: TRBJ2-5
D: TRBD2
CDR3: CASSLGTSGAPETQYF
DNA: TGTGCCAGCAGCTTAGGGACTAGCGGAGCCCCAGAGACCCAGTACTTC

size: few
V: TRBV9
J: TRBJ2-1
D: NA
CDR3: CASSVEQGNEQFF
DNA: TGTGCCAGCAGCGTAGAACAGGGCAATGAGCAGTTCTTC

size: NA
V: TRBV4-1
J: TRBJ2-1
D: NA
CDR3: CASSPKARDEQFF
DNA: TGCGCCAGCAGCCCGAAAGCTAGGGACGAGCAGTTCTTC

size: few
V: TRBV20-1
J: TRBJ2-5
D: TRBD2
CDR3: CSAHSGKETQYF
DNA: TGCAGTGCTCATAGCGGGAAAGAGACCCAGTACTTC

size: NA
V: TRBV5-1
J: TRBJ2-6
D: NA
CDR3: CASSLELFTGPSGANVLTF
DNA: TGCGCCAGCAGCTTGGAGCTGTTTACGGGTCCCTCTGGGGCCAACGTCCTGACTTTC

size: NA
V: TRBV5-1
J: TRBJ2-1
D: NA
CDR3: CASSLAEVSYNEQFF
DNA: TGCGCCAGCAGCCTGGCGGAGGTTTCCTACAATGAGCAGTTCTTC

size: few
V: TRBV20-1
J: TRBJ1-1
D: NA
CDR3: CSALPGATEAFF
DNA: TGCAGTGCCCTCCCGGGGGCGACTGAAGCTTTCTTT

size: NA
V: TRBV29-1
J: TRBJ2-3
D: NA
CDR3: CSVTANLRSTDTQYF
DNA: TGCAGCGTTACAGCTAACCTTCGCTCCACAGATACGCAGTATTTT

size: few
V: TRBV9
J: TRBJ1-2
D: TRBD1
CDR3: CASSVGGQGFYGYTF
DNA: TGTGCCAGCAGCGTGGGGGGACAGGGCTTCTATGGCTACACCTTC

size: few
V: TRBV5-1
J: TRBJ2-1
D: NA
CDR3: CASSVSDEQFF
DNA: TGCGCCAGCAGCGTTTCGGATGAGCAGTTCTTC

size: NA
V: TRBV2
J: TRBJ1-5
D: TRBD1
CDR3: CASTWDRARNQPQHF
DNA: TGTGCCAGCACCTGGGACAGGGCCCGCAATCAGCCCCAGCATTTT

size: NA
V: TRBV20-1
J: TRBJ2-5
D: NA
CDR3: CSASQGQETQYF
DNA: TGCAGTGCTAGTCAGGGGCAAGAGACCCAGTACTTC

size: many
V: TRBV15
J: TRBJ2-2
D: NA
CDR3: CATSRGGQSFGELFF
DNA: TGTGCCACCAGTAGAGGTGGACAGTCTTTCGGGGAGCTGTTTTTT

size: NA
V: TRBV15
J: TRBJ2-2
D: TRBD1
CDR3: CATSRERGPNTGELFF
DNA: TGTGCCACCAGCAGAGAGAGGGGGCCCAACACCGGGGAGCTGTTTTTT

size: few
V: TRBV7-8
J: TRBJ1-6
D: TRBD1
CDR3: CASSPRDRGRSPLHF
DNA: TGTGCCAGCAGCCCCAGGGACAGGGGGCGTTCACCCCTCCACTTT

size: few
V: TRBV20-1
J: TRBJ2-1
D: TRBD2
CDR3: CSARDERGAYNEQFF
DNA: TGCAGTGCTAGAGATGAGCGGGGGGCCTACAATGAGCAGTTCTTC

size: NA
V: TRBV12-3/TRBV12-4
J: TRBJ2-2
D: NA
CDR3: CASSLAGRTGELFF
DNA: TGTGCCAGCAGTTTAGCGGGACGGACCGGGGAGCTGTTTTTT

size: NA
V: TRBV29-1
J: TRBJ2-1
D: TRBD2
CDR3: CSVGRTSGESSYNEQFF
DNA: TGCAGCGTTGGTCGGACTAGCGGGGAGAGCTCCTACAATGAGCAGTTCTTC

size: few
V: TRBV29-1
J: TRBJ1-4
D: NA
CDR3: CSGGTNNEKLFF
DNA: TGCAGCGGCGGGACGAATAATGAAAAACTGTTTTTT

size: few
V: TRBV29-1
J: TRBJ2-1
D: NA
CDR3: CSVGGLDPFYNEQFF
DNA: TGCAGCGTTGGGGGGCTAGATCCCTTTTACAATGAGCAGTTCTTC

size: NA
V: TRBV27
J: TRBJ2-5
D: NA
CDR3: CASSLYTPGRLETQYF
DNA: TGTGCCAGCAGTTTATACACCCCCGGTCGGCTGGAGACCCAGTACTTC

size: NA
V: TRBV7-2
J: TRBJ1-2
D: NA
CDR3: CASSLASGRGYTF
DNA: TGTGCCAGCAGCTTAGCGTCCGGCCGTGGCTACACCTTC

size: NA
V: TRBV5-6
J: TRBJ2-1
D: NA
CDR3: CASSFYLGNEQFF
DNA: TGTGCCAGCAGCTTTTACTTGGGCAATGAGCAGTTCTTC